The 17 T cell receptor beta chains listed next were all sequenced from one sample in a study of blood T cell repertoires in COVID-19 (dated by TCRdb to 2018 to 2021). Receptor amplification or capture employed the immunoSEQ multiplex PCR assay. Not all clones reach the TCRdb copy of this immuneACCESS table, which keeps in-frame sequences only. Checked studies attribute under half of the gap to unresolved V genes and leave the rest unexplained. This sample has about 150,000 clones in its table, and roughly 89% of those were observed once. The top ten clonotypes cover around 1.5% of the sample. The sample consisted of peripheral blood. The receptors were sampled from a human donor in a cohort sampled during active COVID-19.

The chain employs TRBV5-1 and TRBJ1-2; TRBD1 is a possible D gene (5 bases). The CDR3 loop spans 16 amino acids. Germline loops: CDR1 SGHRS, CDR2 YFSETQ. Trimming took 4 bases from V and 5 from J, leaving 21 bases between them. The DNA of the CDR3 is TGCGCCAGCAGCCCGAACACAGGAGTTACCCTGTATGGCTACACCTTC. As protein: CASSPNTGVTLYGYTF.

This clone was seen more than once but under ten times. This rearrangement joins TRBV7-6 to TRBJ2-3, with a tentative D call TRBD2 (6 bases). Looked up from germline, CDR1 is SGHVS and CDR2 is FNYEAQ. V dropped 4 bases and J dropped 5 bases, with 13 bases sitting between them. The CDR3 contains 14 residues. CDR3 coding DNA: TGTGCCAGCAGCTCATTCGGGGGTGGAGATACGCAGTATTTT. It is translated as CASSSFGGGDTQYF.

V is TRBV6-5 and J is TRBJ1-5; a weak D match, TRBD1 (5 bases). Germline CDR1 MNHEY, CDR2 SVGAGI. The CDR3 runs 13 residues. Deletions cut 6 bases from V and 4 bases from J, with 10 bases between. The CDR3 here is CASRRDFNQPQHF. DNA of the CDR3: TGTGCCAGCAGACGGGACTTTAATCAGCCCCAGCATTTT.

The chain has TRBV5-5 and TRBJ1-4; D might be TRBD1 (5 bases). The germline CDR1 and CDR2 sequences are SGHKS and YYEKEE (reference sequence). V was pared by 0 bases and J by 5 bases, with 8 bases between. The CDR3 spans 14 residues. The CDR3 DNA sequence: TGTGCCAGCAGCTTGGAGGGGATCAATGAAAAACTGTTTTTT. This codes for CASSLEGINEKLFF.

The gene calls are TRBV2 and TRBJ1-2, with 8 bases lining up with TRBD1. The germline V gene encodes CDR1 SNHLY and CDR2 FYNNEI. The CDR3 is 13 residues long. Trimming cost V 6 bases and J 2 bases; bases outside gene matches: 2. The CDR3 sequence: CASRGDRNYGYTF. The CDR3 coding sequence is TGTGCCAGCAGGGGGGACAGGAACTATGGCTACACCTTC.

The chain combines TRBV19 with TRBJ2-1; tentatively, D is TRBD1 (6 bases). The CDR3 is made up of 15 amino acids. Germline V gene sequence: CDR1 LNHDA, CDR2 SQIVND (reference sequence). Trimming shortened V by 6 bases and J by 0 bases, and 12 bases separated the two germline ends. The CDR3 here is CASSNRVSSYNEQFF. The CDR3 DNA sequence: TGTGCCAGTAGCAACAGGGTTAGCTCCTACAATGAGCAGTTCTTC.

This chain connects TRBV10-1 to TRBJ2-7; perhaps TRBD2 as D (5 bases). In germline, CDR1 is WNHNN, CDR2 SYGVQD (reference sequence). The CDR3 sequence is 13 residues long. Trimming pared 6 bases from V and 5 bases from J, leaving 14 bases between. The CDR3 here is CASSENREDEQYF. For the CDR3, the DNA is TGCGCCAGCAGCGAAAATCGGGAAGACGAGCAGTACTTC.

The genes are TRBV7-9 and TRBJ2-5; TRBD2 is a possible D gene (5 bases). Per the germline V gene, CDR1 is SEHNR and CDR2 is FQNEAQ (reference sequence). The CDR3 totals 16 residues. V lost 4 bases and J lost 5, with 20 bases in between. The CDR3 here is CASSSTGRGKEETQYF. CDR3 in DNA: TGTGCCAGCAGCTCAACCGGACGGGGTAAAGAGGAGACCCAGTACTTC.

The chain has TRBV7-2 and TRBJ2-1; maybe TRBD1 (6 bases). V lost 5 bases and J lost 6, with 20 bases in between. Per germline, CDR1 SGHTA and CDR2 FQGNSA. There are 16 residues in the CDR3. The CDR3 is CASSPRRQGRLNEQFF. CDR3 nucleotide sequence: TGTGCCAGCAGCCCGAGACGGCAGGGGAGACTCAATGAGCAGTTCTTC.

About this clone: The sample holds other DNA sequences that translate to the same CDR3. This chain connects TRBV10-3 to TRBJ1-1; perhaps TRBD1 as D (6 bases). In germline, CDR1 is ENHRY, CDR2 SYGVKD. This CDR3 contains 14 residues. V lost 0 bases, J lost 2 bases, and 7 bases lay in between. CDR3 in amino acids: CAISESGGNTEAFF. For the CDR3, the DNA is TGTGCCATCAGTGAGTCAGGGGGTAACACTGAAGCTTTCTTT.

CDR3: CASSQDIPGQGRSEKLFF. The CDR3 region has the DNA TGTGCCAGCAGCCAAGATATACCTGGGCAGGGGCGATCCGAAAAACTGTTTTTT. This chain uses TRBV3-1 (or the pseudogene TRBV3-2) with TRBJ1-4; possibly TRBD1 for D (6 bases). The CDR3 consists of 18 residues. Germline CDR1 reads LGHDT; CDR2 reads YNNKEL (reference sequence). V gave up 0 bases and J gave up 8 bases, with 22 bases separating them.

The chain combines TRBV4-2 with TRBJ2-3; 9 bases are shared with TRBD2. This CDR3 has 18 amino acids. Losses at the gene ends were 4 bases for V and 0 bases for J; bases not matched to a gene: 11. Germline CDR1 LGHNA, CDR2 YNFKEQ. The CDR3 sequence: CASSPDPWLAGSTDTQYF. CDR3 bases: TGTGCCAGCAGCCCCGACCCTTGGCTAGCGGGGAGCACAGATACGCAGTATTTT.

J is TRBJ1-2 and V is TRBV6-5, with TRBD1 matching 8 bases. Germline V gene data show CDR1 as MNHEY and CDR2 as SVGAGI. V gave up 2 bases and J gave up 2 bases; unmatched junction bases: 1. CDR3 length equals 14 residues. CDR3 bases: TGTGCCAGCAGTTACCGGACAGGGAACTATGGCTACACCTTC. It encodes CASSYRTGNYGYTF.

The chain recombines TRBV14 with TRBJ1-1, with 10 bases identical to TRBD1. V shed 0 bases and J 4 bases; nucleotides not matched to a gene: 5. Germline V CDR1 and CDR2: SGHDN, FVKESK. The CDR3 spans 16 residues. The chain's CDR3 is CASSQEGGQGVTEAFF. The DNA of the CDR3 is TGTGCCAGCAGCCAAGAAGGAGGACAGGGGGTCACTGAAGCTTTCTTT. Full variable domain (rest looked up from reference TRBV14 and TRBJ1-1): EAGVTQFPSHSVIEKGQTVTLRCDPISGHDNLYWYRRVMGKEIKFLLHFVKESKQDESGMPNNRFLAERTGGTYSTLKVQPAELEDSGVYFCASSQEGGQGVTEAFFGQGTRLTVV.

The rearrangement joins TRBV2 to TRBJ2-3, with 9 bases that match TRBD1. CDR1 is SNHLY, CDR2 FYNNEI, per germline. Germline trimming cut 7 bases from V and 13 bases from J; bases unmatched to any gene: 9. This CDR3 has 12 amino acids. The chain's CDR3 is CASTTTGGPEYF. The CDR3, as DNA: TGTGCCAGCACCACGACAGGGGGGCCCGAGTATTTT.

The gene calls are TRBV12-3 or TRBV12-4 and TRBJ2-7; 7 bases are shared with TRBD1. This CDR3 is built from 11 residues. The V and J ends lost 4 bases and 12 bases, in that order; junction bases with no gene match: 6. The DNA for the CDR3 is TGTGCCAGCAGTTCTAGACAGGGTCGGTACTTC. As protein: CASSSRQGRYF.

The chain joins TRBV5-1 to TRBJ2-7; the match to TRBD2 covers 16 bases. The CDR3 is 16 residues long. V lost 3 bases to trimming and J lost 5 bases; unmatched junction nucleotides: 5. Per germline, CDR1 SGHRS and CDR2 YFSETQ. CDR3 nucleotides: TGCGCCAGCAGCTCGGGGACTAGCGGGGGGGCCCACGAGCAGTACTTC. It encodes CASSSGTSGGAHEQYF.